This T cell receptor (beta chain) appears in the sequencing data of a study of T-cell reconstitution after alpha-beta-depleted transplantation in children. Broader study findings: Diversity and T-cell counts at one year after transplant derived mostly from new T cells.

In this sample, this clonotype turned up many times. Its antigen is unknown. Preparation of the TCRbeta library used unique molecular identifiers. In TCRdb, the PCR reads were re-called with MiXCR into one record per CDR3 protein. The repertoire holds about 300,000 distinct CDR3 sequences, with around 7.1% as singletons. V lost 3 bases and J 5 bases, leaving 17 bases between the germline ends. Per germline, CDR1 SGHDN and CDR2 FVKESK. The CDR3 loop spans 15 amino acids. The starting material was peripheral blood, obtained 360 days after TCRalphabeta/CD19-depleted stem cell transplant. The sequence derives from a female patient younger than 10 who had a stem cell transplant for Fanconi anemia, so the T cells may come from the graft donor. The V gene is TRBV14, the J gene TRBJ2-7; D is perhaps TRBD1 (5 bases). CDR3: CASSQRSGPFHEQYF. The CDR3 DNA follows: TGTGCCAGCAGCCAGAGGTCAGGGCCCTTCCACGAGCAGTACTTC. Together with reference TRBV14 and TRBJ2-7, the CDR3 gives the full variable domain: EAGVTQFPSHSVIEKGQTVTLRCDPISGHDNLYWYRRVMGKEIKFLLHFVKESKQDESGMPNNRFLAERTGGTYSTLKVQPAELEDSGVYFCASSQRSGPFHEQYFGPGTRLTVT.